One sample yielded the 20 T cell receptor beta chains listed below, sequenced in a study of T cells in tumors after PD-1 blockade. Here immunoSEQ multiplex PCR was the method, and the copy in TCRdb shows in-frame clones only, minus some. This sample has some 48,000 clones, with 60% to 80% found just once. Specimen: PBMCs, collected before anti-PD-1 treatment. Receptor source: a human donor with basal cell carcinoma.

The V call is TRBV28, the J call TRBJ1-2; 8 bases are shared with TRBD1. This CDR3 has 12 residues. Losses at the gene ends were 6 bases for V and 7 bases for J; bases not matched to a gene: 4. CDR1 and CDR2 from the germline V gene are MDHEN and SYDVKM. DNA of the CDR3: TGTGCCAGCAGACCAGGGGGCGGTGGCTACACCTTC. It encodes CASRPGGGGYTF.

CDR3: CASSESTGAYEQYF. In nucleotides, the CDR3 is TGCGCCAGCAGTGAGTCCACGGGAGCCTACGAGCAGTACTTC. V gene TRBV10-1 combines with J gene TRBJ2-7; D perhaps matches TRBD2 (6 bases). The V and J ends lost 0 bases and 2 bases respectively, with 8 bases between them. CDR1 and CDR2 (germline): WNHNN, SYGVQD (reference sequence). There are 14 residues in the CDR3.

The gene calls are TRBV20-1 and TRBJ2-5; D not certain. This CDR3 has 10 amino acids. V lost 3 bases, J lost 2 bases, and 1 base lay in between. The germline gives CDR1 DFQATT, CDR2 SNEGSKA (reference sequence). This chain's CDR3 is CSARQETQYF. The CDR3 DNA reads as TGCAGTGCTAGGCAAGAGACCCAGTACTTC.

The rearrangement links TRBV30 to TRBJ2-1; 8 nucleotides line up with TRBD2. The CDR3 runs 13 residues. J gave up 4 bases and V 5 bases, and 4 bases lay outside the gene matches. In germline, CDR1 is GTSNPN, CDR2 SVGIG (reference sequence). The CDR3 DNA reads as TGTGCCTGGGCGGGGGGTCAATACAATGAGCAGTTCTTC. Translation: CAWAGGQYNEQFF.

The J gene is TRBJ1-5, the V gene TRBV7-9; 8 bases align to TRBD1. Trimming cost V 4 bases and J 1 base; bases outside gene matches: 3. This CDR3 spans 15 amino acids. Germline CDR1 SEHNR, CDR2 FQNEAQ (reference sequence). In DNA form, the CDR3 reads TGTGCCAGCAGCTCGGACAGGGTGAGCAATCAGCCCCAGCATTTT. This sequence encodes CASSSDRVSNQPQHF.

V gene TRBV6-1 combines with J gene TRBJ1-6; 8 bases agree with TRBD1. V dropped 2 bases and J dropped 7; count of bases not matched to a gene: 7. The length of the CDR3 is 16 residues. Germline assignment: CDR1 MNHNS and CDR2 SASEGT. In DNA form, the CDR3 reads TGTGCCAGCAGTGAATTCTCAGGGGGCAGGAATTCACCCCTCCACTTT. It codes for CASSEFSGGRNSPLHF.

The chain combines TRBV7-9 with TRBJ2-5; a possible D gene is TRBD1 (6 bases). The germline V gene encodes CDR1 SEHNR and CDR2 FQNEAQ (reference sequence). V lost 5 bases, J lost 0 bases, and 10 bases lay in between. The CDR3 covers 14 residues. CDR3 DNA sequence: TGTGCCAGCAGCAAGGACAGAAACCAAGAGACCCAGTACTTC. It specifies CASSKDRNQETQYF.

In nucleotides, the CDR3 is TGTGCCAGCAGCGGCGGGACAGCGAACACCGGGGAGCTGTTTTTT. Encoded protein: CASSGGTANTGELFF. V usage is TRBV5-4 and J usage is TRBJ2-2; a possible D gene is TRBD1 (7 bases). V lost 4 bases to trimming and J lost 0 bases, with 10 bases between them. This CDR3 is 15 amino acids long. The germline V gene has CDR1 SGHNT and CDR2 YYREEE (reference sequence).

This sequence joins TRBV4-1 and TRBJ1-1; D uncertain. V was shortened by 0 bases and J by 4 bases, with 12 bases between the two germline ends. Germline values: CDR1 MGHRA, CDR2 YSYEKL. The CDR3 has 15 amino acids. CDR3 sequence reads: CASSQDLGSRTEAFF. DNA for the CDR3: TGCGCCAGCAGCCAAGATCTCGGCAGTCGCACTGAAGCTTTCTTT.

CDR3 nucleotide sequence: TGTGCCACCAGTGCTTGGGACAGGGGGTTTTACGAGCAGTACTTC. Encoded protein: CATSAWDRGFYEQYF. J is TRBJ2-7 and V is TRBV24-1; 11 bases align to TRBD1. CDR1 and CDR2 (germline): KGHDR, SFDVKD. CDR3 length equals 15 residues. V trimming: 5 bases; J trimming: 4 bases; junction bases outside the gene matches: 6.

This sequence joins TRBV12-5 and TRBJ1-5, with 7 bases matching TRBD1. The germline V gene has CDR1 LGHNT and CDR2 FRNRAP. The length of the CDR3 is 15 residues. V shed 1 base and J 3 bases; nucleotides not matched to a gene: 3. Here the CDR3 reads CASGLGDSYNQPQHF. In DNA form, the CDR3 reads TGTGCTAGTGGTTTGGGGGACAGCTACAATCAGCCCCAGCATTTT.

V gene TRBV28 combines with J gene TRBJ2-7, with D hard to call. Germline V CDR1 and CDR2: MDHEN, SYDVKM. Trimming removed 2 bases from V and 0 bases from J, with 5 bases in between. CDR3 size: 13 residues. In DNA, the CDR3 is TGTGCCAGCAGTTTAACTGACTCCTACGAGCAGTACTTC. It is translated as CASSLTDSYEQYF.

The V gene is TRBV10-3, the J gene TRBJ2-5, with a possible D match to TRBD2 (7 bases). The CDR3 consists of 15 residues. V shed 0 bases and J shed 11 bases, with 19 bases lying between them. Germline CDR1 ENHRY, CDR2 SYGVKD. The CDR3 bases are TGTGCCATCAGTGAGTCGAGGGGGGGCCCGGCTGCTCAGTACTTC. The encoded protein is CAISESRGGPAAQYF.

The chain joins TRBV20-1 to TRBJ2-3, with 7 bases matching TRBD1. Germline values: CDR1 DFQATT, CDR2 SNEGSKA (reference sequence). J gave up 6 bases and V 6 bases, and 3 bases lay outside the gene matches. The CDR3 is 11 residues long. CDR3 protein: CSAGTADTQYF. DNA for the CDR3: TGCAGTGCCGGGACAGCGGATACGCAGTATTTT.

The CDR3 region is CASTTEREAFF. DNA for the CDR3: TGTGCCAGCACCACGGAAAGGGAAGCTTTCTTT. The chain joins TRBV12-3 or TRBV12-4 to TRBJ1-1; no definite D call. This CDR3 comprises 11 residues. V was clipped by 7 bases and J by 8 bases, with 11 bases between them.

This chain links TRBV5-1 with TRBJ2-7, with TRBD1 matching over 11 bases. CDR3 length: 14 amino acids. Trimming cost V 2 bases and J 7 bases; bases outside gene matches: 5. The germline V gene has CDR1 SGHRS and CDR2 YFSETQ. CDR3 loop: CASSLGQGAQEQYF. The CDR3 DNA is TGCGCCAGCAGCTTAGGACAGGGGGCTCAGGAGCAGTACTTC.

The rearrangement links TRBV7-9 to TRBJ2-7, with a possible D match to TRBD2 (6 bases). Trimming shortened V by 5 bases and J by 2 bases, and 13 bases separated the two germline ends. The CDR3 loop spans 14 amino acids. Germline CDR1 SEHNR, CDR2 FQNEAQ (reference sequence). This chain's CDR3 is CASSPPTSPYEQYF. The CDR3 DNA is TGTGCCAGCAGCCCCCCGACTAGTCCCTACGAGCAGTACTTC.

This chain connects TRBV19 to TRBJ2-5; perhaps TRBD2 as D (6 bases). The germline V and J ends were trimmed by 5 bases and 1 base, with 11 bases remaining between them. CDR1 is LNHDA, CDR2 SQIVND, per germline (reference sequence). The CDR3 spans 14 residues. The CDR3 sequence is CASSSGGIQETQYF. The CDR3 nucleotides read TGTGCCAGTAGTTCCGGGGGAATCCAAGAGACCCAGTACTTC.

As DNA, the CDR3 is TGTGCCAGCAGCGCTCCGAATCACGCGGACACCGGGGAGCTGTTTTTT. Protein sequence: CASSAPNHADTGELFF. This chain links TRBV5-4 with TRBJ2-2; no firm D call. This CDR3 spans 16 amino acids. Trimming took off 4 bases at V and 3 bases at J, with 16 bases between the two ends. Germline V gene data show CDR1 as SGHNT and CDR2 as YYREEE (reference sequence).

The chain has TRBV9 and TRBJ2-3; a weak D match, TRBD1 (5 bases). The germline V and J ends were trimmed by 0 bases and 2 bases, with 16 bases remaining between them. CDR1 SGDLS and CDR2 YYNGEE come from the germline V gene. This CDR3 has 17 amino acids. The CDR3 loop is CASSVGGNRGSTDTQYF. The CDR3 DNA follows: TGTGCCAGCAGCGTAGGGGGAAATAGGGGATCCACAGATACGCAGTATTTT. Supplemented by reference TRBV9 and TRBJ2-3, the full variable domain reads DSGVTQTPKHLITATGQRVTLRCSPRSGDLSVYWYQQSLDQGLQFLIQYYNGEERAKGNILERFSAQQFPDLHSELNLSSLELGDSALYFCASSVGGNRGSTDTQYFGPGTRLTVL.